These T cell receptor beta chains were read from a single sample in a study of CD8 T cells in Susac syndrome. In TCRdb, the immunoSEQ multiplex PCR reads were re-called with MiXCR into one record per CDR3 protein. The sample holds over 95,000 distinct CDR3 sequences, about 93% seen once. Sample: CD4+ T cells from PBMCs. These receptors were collected from a human donor in good health. Each CDR3 is given with its conserved first and last residue. A D gene is named only where the DNA matches it firmly. Rows give clone size only sometimes, using once, few, many, or a class for an expanded clone.

clone size	V gene	D gene	J gene	CDR3 protein	CDR3 DNA
NA	TRBV7-8	TRBD2	TRBJ2-5	CASSPENSGGSETQYF	TGTGCCAGCAGTCCCGAGAACAGCGGGGGTTCAGAGACCCAGTACTTC
NA	TRBV23-1	NA	TRBJ1-4	CASSQGQQGASNEKLFF	TGCGCCAGCAGTCAAGGGCAACAGGGCGCTTCTAATGAAAAACTGTTTTTT
NA	TRBV7-2	TRBD1	TRBJ1-2	CASNPSTGVYGYTF	TGTGCCAGCAACCCCTCTACAGGGGTCTATGGCTACACCTTC
NA	TRBV12-3/TRBV12-4	TRBD1	TRBJ1-5	CASSFLRTGTTLFDQPQHF	TGTGCCAGCAGCTTCCTCAGGACAGGAACCACGCTGTTCGATCAGCCCCAGCATTTT
few	TRBV4-3	NA	TRBJ2-5	CASSQAPDSRARETQYF	TGCGCCAGCAGCCAAGCCCCCGATTCCAGGGCTCGAGAGACCCAGTACTTC
NA	TRBV5-1	NA	TRBJ1-5	CASSSTDSNQPQHF	TGCGCCAGCAGCTCGACAGATAGCAATCAGCCCCAGCATTTT
few	TRBV27	TRBD2	TRBJ2-7	CASSYGLAGGNHPYEQYF	TGTGCCAGCAGTTATGGACTAGCGGGAGGGAATCATCCCTACGAGCAGTACTTC
NA	TRBV3-1	TRBD1	TRBJ2-6	CASTSSRGQGKAGANVLTF	TGTGCCAGCACCTCTAGCCGGGGACAGGGGAAAGCTGGGGCCAACGTCCTGACTTTC
NA	TRBV2	TRBD2	TRBJ2-5	CASSETPTFGGGRGETQYF	TGTGCCAGCAGTGAAACCCCCACGTTTGGGGGAGGGCGAGGAGAGACCCAGTACTTC
NA	TRBV6-2/TRBV6-3	NA	TRBJ1-2	CASSYSGPFGGYTF	TGTGCCAGCAGTTACTCGGGGCCATTCGGTGGCTACACCTTC
NA	TRBV6-2/TRBV6-3	NA	TRBJ2-1	CASAGLDSYNEQFF	TGTGCCAGCGCCGGACTGGACTCCTACAATGAGCAGTTCTTC
NA	TRBV15	TRBD2	TRBJ2-1	CATSRTSSYNEQFF	TGTGCCACCAGCCGGACTAGCTCCTATAATGAGCAGTTCTTC
NA	TRBV20-1	NA	TRBJ1-3	CSARKVSGNTIYF	TGCAGTGCTCGGAAGGTCTCTGGAAACACCATATATTTT
NA	TRBV2	NA	TRBJ1-5	CASSDGTGNQPQHF	TGTGCCAGCAGTGACGGGACGGGGAATCAGCCCCAGCATTTT
once	TRBV12-3/TRBV12-4	NA	TRBJ2-7	CASSLERGGEQYF	TGTGCCAGCAGTTTAGAAAGGGGAGGCGAGCAGTACTTC
NA	TRBV9	NA	TRBJ2-1	CASSVALGLAEQFF	TGTGCCAGCAGCGTGGCTCTGGGTTTGGCTGAGCAGTTCTTC
few	TRBV25-1	NA	TRBJ2-7	CASSGDYEQYF	TGTGCCAGCAGTGGGGACTACGAGCAGTACTTC
NA	TRBV12-3/TRBV12-4	NA	TRBJ2-1	CASSFHRNEQFF	TGTGCCAGCAGTTTCCACAGGAATGAGCAGTTCTTC
NA	TRBV13	NA	TRBJ2-7	CASSQTGRDYEQYF	TGTGCCAGCAGCCAAACAGGGAGGGACTACGAGCAGTACTTC
NA	TRBV7-9	TRBD2	TRBJ2-7	CASSPAKRGHEQYF	TGTGCCAGCAGCCCAGCTAAGCGGGGACACGAGCAGTACTTC
NA	TRBV20-1	NA	TRBJ1-3	CSASSGIGRGNTIYF	TGCAGTGCTAGTTCGGGCATCGGAAGAGGAAACACCATATATTTT
NA	TRBV15	NA	TRBJ2-2	CATSRDTLGTGELFF	TGTGCCACCAGCCGGGACACTTTGGGTACCGGGGAGCTGTTTTTT
NA	TRBV2	NA	TRBJ1-2	CASGTVGTGGYTF	TGTGCCAGCGGAACGGTAGGGACGGGTGGCTACACCTTC
once	TRBV9	NA	TRBJ1-5	CASSVRAGGNQPQHF	TGTGCCAGCAGCGTGAGGGCGGGGGGCAATCAGCCCCAGCATTTT
NA	TRBV20-1	NA	TRBJ2-7	CSARLTSSYEQYF	TGCAGTGCTAGATTAACTTCCTCCTACGAGCAGTACTTC
NA	TRBV20-1	NA	TRBJ2-7	CSARVERIYEQYF	TGCAGTGCTAGAGTAGAGAGAATCTACGAGCAGTACTTC
NA	TRBV2	TRBD1	TRBJ2-2	CASSGQGGGELFF	TGTGCCAGCAGCGGACAGGGCGGCGGGGAGCTGTTTTTT
NA	TRBV4-2	NA	TRBJ2-3	CASSNTDTQYF	TGTGCCAGCAGCAACACAGATACGCAGTATTTT
NA	TRBV6-5	NA	TRBJ2-7	CASFSVAAYEQYF	TGTGCCAGCTTTAGCGTTGCAGCCTACGAGCAGTACTTC
once	TRBV4-1	NA	TRBJ2-2	CASSQEGTTNTGELFF	TGCGCCAGCAGCCAAGAGGGGACCACGAACACCGGGGAGCTGTTTTTT
NA	TRBV27	TRBD1	TRBJ2-7	CASSNQGVNYEQYF	TGTGCCAGCAGTAACCAGGGGGTTAATTACGAGCAGTACTTC